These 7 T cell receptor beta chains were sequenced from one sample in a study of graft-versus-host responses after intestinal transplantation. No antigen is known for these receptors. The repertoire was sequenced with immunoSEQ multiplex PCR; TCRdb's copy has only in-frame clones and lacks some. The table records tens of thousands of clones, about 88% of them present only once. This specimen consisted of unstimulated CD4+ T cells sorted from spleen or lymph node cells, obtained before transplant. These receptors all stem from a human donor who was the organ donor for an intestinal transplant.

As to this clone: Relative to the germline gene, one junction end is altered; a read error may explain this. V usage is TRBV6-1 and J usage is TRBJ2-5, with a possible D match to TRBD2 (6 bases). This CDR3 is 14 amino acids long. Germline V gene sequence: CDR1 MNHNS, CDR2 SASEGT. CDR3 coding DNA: TGTGCCAGCAGTGAGGGGACTGAGAAAGAGGCCCAGTACTTC. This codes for CASSEGTEKEAQYF.

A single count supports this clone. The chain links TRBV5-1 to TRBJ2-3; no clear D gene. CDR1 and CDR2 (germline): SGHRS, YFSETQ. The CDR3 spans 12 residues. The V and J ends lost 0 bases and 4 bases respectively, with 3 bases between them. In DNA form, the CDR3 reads TGCGCCAGCAGCTTGGCCGCAGATACGCAGTATTTT. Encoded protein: CASSLAADTQYF.

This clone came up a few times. The CDR3 nucleotides read TGTGCCAGCAGGGGGACAGGGTTGCCCTACGAGCAGTACTTC. This encodes CASRGTGLPYEQYF. This sequence joins TRBV6-5 and TRBJ2-7, with 9 bases aligning to TRBD1. From germline, CDR1 is MNHEY and CDR2 SVGAGI. The CDR3 runs to 14 residues. The J segment lost 2 bases and the V segment lost 6 bases, leaving 5 bases of the junction unmatched.

CDR3 region: CASSPRTVANYGYTF. The CDR3, as DNA: TGCGCCAGCAGCCCAAGGACAGTAGCTAACTATGGCTACACCTTC. V and J are TRBV4-1 and TRBJ1-2, with D tentatively TRBD1 (6 bases). V was clipped by 4 bases and J by 0 bases, with 12 bases between them. CDR1 MGHRA and CDR2 YSYEKL come from the germline V gene. The CDR3 covers 15 residues.

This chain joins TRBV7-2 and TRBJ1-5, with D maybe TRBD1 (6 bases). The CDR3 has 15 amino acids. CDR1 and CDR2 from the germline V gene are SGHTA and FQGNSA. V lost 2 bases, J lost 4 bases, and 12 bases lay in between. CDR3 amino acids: CASSLPGGRNQPQHF. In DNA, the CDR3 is TGTGCCAGCAGCTTACCGGGGGGCCGGAATCAGCCCCAGCATTTT.

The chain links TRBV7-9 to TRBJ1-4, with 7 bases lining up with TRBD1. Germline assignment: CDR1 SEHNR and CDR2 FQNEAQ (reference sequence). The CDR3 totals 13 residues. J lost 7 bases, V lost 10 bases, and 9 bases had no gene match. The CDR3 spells CAISGGKVEKLFF. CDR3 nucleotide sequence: TGTGCCATCTCAGGGGGAAAGGTTGAAAAACTGTTTTTT.

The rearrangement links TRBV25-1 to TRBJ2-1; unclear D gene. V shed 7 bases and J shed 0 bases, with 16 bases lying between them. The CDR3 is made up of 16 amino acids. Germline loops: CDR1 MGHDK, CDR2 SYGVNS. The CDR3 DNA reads TGTGCCAGCACTATCTCGGCCTTGAGCTCCTACAATGAGCAGTTCTTC. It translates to CASTISALSSYNEQFF.